Here is one T cell receptor beta chain with its context. These data are taken from a study of CD8 T cells in Susac syndrome. When the RNA was reverse transcribed, random hexamers were used with an input of about 0.5 to 1 ug. TCRdb recomputed calls from the immunoSEQ multiplex PCR reads with MiXCR, one row per CDR3 protein. The sample lists 20,000 to 25,000 distinct CDR3 sequences; approximately 93% were seen once. Germline V gene data show CDR1 as SEHNR and CDR2 as FQNEAQ (reference sequence). The CDR3 contains 14 residues. Trimming took 2 bases from V and 5 from J, leaving 10 bases between them. The study sequenced TCR beta in blood CD8+ and CD4+ T cells. Healthy donors matched for age and sex were used as controls.

The chain joins TRBV7-9 to TRBJ2-1, with no clear D. This TCR came from a human donor in good health. Sequencing input: CD8+ T cells from PBMCs. The CDR3 loop reads CASSLLTPDNEQFF. The CDR3 DNA reads as TGTGCCAGCAGCTTATTGACACCAGACAATGAGCAGTTCTTC.